These T cell receptor beta chains were read from a single sample in a study of cytomegalovirus exposure and HLA in healthy donors. Assay: immunoSEQ multiplex PCR; the TCRdb copy retains only in-frame clones and omits some. The data contain more than 55,000 clones, 75% to 90% of them singletons. What was sequenced was PBMCs. The source is a young woman in good health and CMV-seronegative. Each CDR3 is given with its conserved first and last residue. The D gene is left open where the match is weak. Size tells how often a clone was seen (once, few, many) or the class of an expanded clone, and some rows leave it out.

TRBV29-1,TRBJ2-4,-,-,CSVGGLAKNIQYF,TGCAGCGTGGGGGGACTAGCCAAAAACATTCAGTACTTC
TRBV11-2,TRBJ2-7,-,-,CASSLWTEYYEQYF,TGTGCCAGCAGCCTATGGACAGAATACTACGAGCAGTACTTC
TRBV7-3,TRBJ1-1,-,TRBD1,CASSAGPGGTEAFF,TGTGCCAGCAGCGCAGGGCCAGGGGGGACTGAAGCTTTCTTT
TRBV5-1,TRBJ1-2,-,TRBD1,CASRQPGTGGDYGYTF,TGCGCCAGCCGTCAACCGGGGACAGGGGGCGACTATGGCTACACCTTC
TRBV6-1,TRBJ2-7,-,TRBD1,CASSEGQPYEQYF,TGTGCCAGCAGCGAGGGACAGCCCTACGAGCAGTACTTC
TRBV7-6,TRBJ2-7,-,-,CASSLQVTYEQYF,TGTGCCAGCAGCTTACAGGTCACCTACGAGCAGTACTTC
TRBV29-1,TRBJ2-7,-,-,CSVEASGPSYEQYF,TGCAGCGTTGAAGCCAGCGGGCCCTCCTACGAGCAGTACTTC
TRBV6-6,TRBJ2-5,once,TRBD2,CASIRWGGGQEETQYF,TGTGCCAGCATAAGGTGGGGCGGGGGTCAAGAAGAGACCCAGTACTTC
TRBV28,TRBJ2-1,-,-,CASSSLPRINYNEQFF,TGTGCCAGCAGTTCACTCCCTAGGATTAACTACAATGAGCAGTTCTTC
TRBV5-1,TRBJ2-3,-,-,CASSLDRADTQYF,TGCGCCAGCAGCTTGGACAGGGCAGATACGCAGTATTTT
TRBV12-5,TRBJ1-5,-,TRBD1,CASGLPKDRHNQPQHF,TGTGCTAGTGGTTTGCCTAAGGACAGGCACAATCAGCCCCAGCATTTT
TRBV11-2,TRBJ2-3,-,TRBD2,CASSSGTSGTDTQYF,TGTGCCAGCAGCTCGGGGACTAGCGGTACAGATACGCAGTATTTT
TRBV5-5,TRBJ2-3,-,TRBD2,CASRGRGPDTQYF,TGTGCCAGCAGGGGGAGGGGTCCAGATACGCAGTATTTT
TRBV19,TRBJ2-3,-,TRBD2,CASSIGLAGGSDTQYF,TGTGCCAGTAGTATTGGACTAGCGGGAGGGTCAGATACGCAGTATTTT
TRBV7-9,TRBJ1-2,-,-,CASSVQGSEGYTF,TGTGCCAGCAGCGTACAGGGTTCAGAAGGCTACACCTTC
TRBV4-3,TRBJ2-5,-,TRBD2,CASSQVLTGLAGGPYQETQYF,TGCGCCAGCAGCCAAGTATTGACCGGCCTAGCGGGAGGGCCGTACCAAGAGACCCAGTACTTC
TRBV19,TRBJ2-7,-,TRBD1,CATTGQGYEQYF,TGTGCCACAACGGGACAGGGCTACGAGCAGTACTTC